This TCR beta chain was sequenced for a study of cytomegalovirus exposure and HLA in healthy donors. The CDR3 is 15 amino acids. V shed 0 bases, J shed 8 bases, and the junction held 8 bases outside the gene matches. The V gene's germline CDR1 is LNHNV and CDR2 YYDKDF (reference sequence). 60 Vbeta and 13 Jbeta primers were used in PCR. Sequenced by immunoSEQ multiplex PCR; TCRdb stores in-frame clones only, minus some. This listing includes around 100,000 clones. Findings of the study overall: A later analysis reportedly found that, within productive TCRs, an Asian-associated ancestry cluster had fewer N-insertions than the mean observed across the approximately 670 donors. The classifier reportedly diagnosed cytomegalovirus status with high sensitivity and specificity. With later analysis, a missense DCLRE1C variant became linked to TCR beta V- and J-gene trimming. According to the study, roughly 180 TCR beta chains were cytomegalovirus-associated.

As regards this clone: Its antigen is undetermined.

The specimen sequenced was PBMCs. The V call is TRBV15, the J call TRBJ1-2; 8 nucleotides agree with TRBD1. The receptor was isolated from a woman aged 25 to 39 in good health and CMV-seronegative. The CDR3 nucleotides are TGTGCCACCAGCAGAGAGCTGGACAGGGTTGACGGCTACACCTTC. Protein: CATSRELDRVDGYTF.